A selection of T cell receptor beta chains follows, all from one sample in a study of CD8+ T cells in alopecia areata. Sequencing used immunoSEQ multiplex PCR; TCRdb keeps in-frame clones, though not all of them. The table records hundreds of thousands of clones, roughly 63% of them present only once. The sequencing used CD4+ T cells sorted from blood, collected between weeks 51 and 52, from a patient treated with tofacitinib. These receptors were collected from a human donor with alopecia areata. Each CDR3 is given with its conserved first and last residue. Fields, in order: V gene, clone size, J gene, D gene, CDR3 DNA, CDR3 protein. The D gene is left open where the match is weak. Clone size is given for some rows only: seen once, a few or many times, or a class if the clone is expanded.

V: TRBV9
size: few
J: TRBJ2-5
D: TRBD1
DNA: TGTGCCAGCAGCGTAGCGGGACAGATCCAAGAGACCCAGTACTTC
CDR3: CASSVAGQIQETQYF

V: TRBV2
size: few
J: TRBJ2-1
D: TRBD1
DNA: TGTGCCAGCAGTGGTTTTGGGGACAGGGGTTTGAATGAGCAGTTCTTC
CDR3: CASSGFGDRGLNEQFF

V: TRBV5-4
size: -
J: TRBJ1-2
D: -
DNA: TGCGCCAGCAGCCAAGAGGACGTCAGCTATGGCTACACCTTC
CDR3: CASSQEDVSYGYTF

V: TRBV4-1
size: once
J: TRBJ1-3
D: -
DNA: TGCGCCAGCAGCCTTACATCAGCGGGGAACTCTGGAAACACCATATATTTT
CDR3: CASSLTSAGNSGNTIYF

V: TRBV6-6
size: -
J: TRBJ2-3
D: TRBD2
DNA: TGTGCCACCCGAGTAGCGGGGGGCACAGATACGCAGTATTTT
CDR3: CATRVAGGTDTQYF

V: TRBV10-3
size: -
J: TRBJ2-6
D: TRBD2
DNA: TGTGCCATGACTAGCGGGATAACAACTGGGGCCAACGTCCTGACTTTC
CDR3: CAMTSGITTGANVLTF

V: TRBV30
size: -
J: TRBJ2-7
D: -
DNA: TGTGCCTTTACGAGGGGGTACTACGAGCAGTACTTC
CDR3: CAFTRGYYEQYF

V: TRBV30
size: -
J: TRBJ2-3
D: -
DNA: TGTGCCTGGATAGGGGGGGGAAAAGATACGCAGTATTTT
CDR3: CAWIGGGKDTQYF

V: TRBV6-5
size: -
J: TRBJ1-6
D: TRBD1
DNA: TGTGCCAGCGGGACAGAGTATAATTCACCCCTCCACTTT
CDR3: CASGTEYNSPLHF

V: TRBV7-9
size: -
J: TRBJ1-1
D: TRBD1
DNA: TGTGCCAGCAGCTTGGGACAGTACGTGGCTGAAGCTTTCTTT
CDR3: CASSLGQYVAEAFF

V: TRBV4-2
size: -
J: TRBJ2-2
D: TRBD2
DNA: TGTGCCAGCAGATGGACTAGCGGGCGAAACACCGGGGAGCTGTTTTTT
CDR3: CASRWTSGRNTGELFF

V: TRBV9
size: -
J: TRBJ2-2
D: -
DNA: TGTGCCAGCAGCGTAGTCGGAAGCACCGGGGAGCTGTTTTTT
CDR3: CASSVVGSTGELFF

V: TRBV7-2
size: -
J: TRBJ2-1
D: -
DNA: TGTGCCAGCAGATGGGGCGGGGCCGACAATGAGCAGTTCTTC
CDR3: CASRWGGADNEQFF

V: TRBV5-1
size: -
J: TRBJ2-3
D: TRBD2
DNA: TGCGCCAGCAGCTTTTCGGGAGCGGGGGTCGGAGATACGCAGTATTTT
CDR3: CASSFSGAGVGDTQYF

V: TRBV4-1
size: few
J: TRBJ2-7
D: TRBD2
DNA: TGCGCCAGCAGCCAAATAGCGGGGAGCTCCTACGAGCAGTACTTC
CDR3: CASSQIAGSSYEQYF

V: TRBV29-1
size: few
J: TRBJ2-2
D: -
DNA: TGCAGCGTTGTCGTTGAGGCGAACACCGGGGAGCTGTTTTTT
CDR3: CSVVVEANTGELFF

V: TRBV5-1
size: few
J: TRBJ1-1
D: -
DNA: TGCGCCAGCAGCTTATCCCAGGGGACTGAAGCTTTCTTT
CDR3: CASSLSQGTEAFF

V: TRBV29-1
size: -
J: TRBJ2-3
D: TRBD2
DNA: TGCAGCGTAGAATTCTCCCAACTAGCGGGGCGCACAGATACGCAGTATTTT
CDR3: CSVEFSQLAGRTDTQYF

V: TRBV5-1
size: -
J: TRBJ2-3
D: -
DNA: TGCGCCAGCAGCGTTGCGCGGGACTCAACTAGCACAGATACGCAGTATTTT
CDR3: CASSVARDSTSTDTQYF

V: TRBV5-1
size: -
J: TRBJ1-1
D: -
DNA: TGCGCCAGCAGCTTGATTGGGGGTAGCACTGAAGCTTTCTTT
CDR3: CASSLIGGSTEAFF

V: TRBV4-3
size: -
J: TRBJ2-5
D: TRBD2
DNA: TGCGCCAGCAGCCAAGCGGGGGGAGAGACCCAGTACTTC
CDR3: CASSQAGGETQYF

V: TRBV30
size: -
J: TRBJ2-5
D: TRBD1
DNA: TGTGCCTGGAGTGTAGGACAGGGTATGAGGGCACACTTACCGATGGAGACCCAGTACTTC
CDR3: CAWSVGQGMRAHLPMETQYF

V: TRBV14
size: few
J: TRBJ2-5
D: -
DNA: TGTGCCAGCAGCCAAGGGGCTAGATCGGAGACCCAGTACTTC
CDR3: CASSQGARSETQYF

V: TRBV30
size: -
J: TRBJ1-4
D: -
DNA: TGTGCCTGGAGCTCCGACAGTCTTAATGAAAAACTGTTTTTT
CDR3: CAWSSDSLNEKLFF

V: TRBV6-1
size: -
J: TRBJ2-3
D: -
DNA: TGTGCCAGCAGTGAAGTATCTGGGAAAGATACGCAGTATTTT
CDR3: CASSEVSGKDTQYF

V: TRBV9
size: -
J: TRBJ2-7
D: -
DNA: TGTGCCAGCAGCGAGGGACGTATCCCCTACGAGCAGTACTTC
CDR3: CASSEGRIPYEQYF

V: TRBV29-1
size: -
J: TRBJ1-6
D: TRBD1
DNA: TGCAGCGTGGGAGAACAGGGGGGTAATTCACCCCTCCACTTT
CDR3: CSVGEQGGNSPLHF

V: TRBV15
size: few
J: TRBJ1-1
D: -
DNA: TGTGCCACCAGCAGAGATCGATCCGGGGCAGGGGTGGCTTTCTTT
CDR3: CATSRDRSGAGVAFF

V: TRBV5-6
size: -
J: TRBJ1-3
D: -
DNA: TGTGCCAGCTTCCGGTGGGGGGCCGGCACCATATATTTT
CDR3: CASFRWGAGTIYF

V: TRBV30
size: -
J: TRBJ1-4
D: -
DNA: TGTGCCTGGAGTACCTCCGGGGCCAGTTATGAAAAACTGTTTTTT
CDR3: CAWSTSGASYEKLFF

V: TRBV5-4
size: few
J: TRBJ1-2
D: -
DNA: TGTGCCAGCAGCTTAAACAGTAACTATGGCTACACCTTC
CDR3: CASSLNSNYGYTF

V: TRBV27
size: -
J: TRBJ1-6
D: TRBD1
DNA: TGTGCCAGCAGCGTCCGGGACAGGAATTCACCCCTCCACTTT
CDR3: CASSVRDRNSPLHF

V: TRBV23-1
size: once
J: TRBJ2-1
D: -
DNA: TGCGCCAGCAGTCAGCCCAGGAGCGGGCCCTACAATGAGCAGTTCTTC
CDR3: CASSQPRSGPYNEQFF

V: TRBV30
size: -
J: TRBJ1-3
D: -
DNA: TGTGCCTGGAGTACCGGACAGCACTCTGGAAACACCATATATTTT
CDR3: CAWSTGQHSGNTIYF

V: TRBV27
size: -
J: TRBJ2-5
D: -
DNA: TGTGCCAGCAGTCCTCGACAGGTGTCGGAGACCCAGTACTTC
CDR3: CASSPRQVSETQYF

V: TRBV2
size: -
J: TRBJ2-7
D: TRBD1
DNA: TGTGCCAGCAGGGAAGGACAGGTTCTTGGGTACGAGCAGTACTTC
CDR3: CASREGQVLGYEQYF

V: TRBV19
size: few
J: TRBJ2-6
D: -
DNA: TGTGCCACGAAACCGGTTTTCAGCTCTGGGGCCAACGTCCTGACTTTC
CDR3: CATKPVFSSGANVLTF

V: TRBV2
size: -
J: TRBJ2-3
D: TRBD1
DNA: TGTGCCAGCAGAGCCACCGGGACAGCGACCACAGATACGCAGTATTTT
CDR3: CASRATGTATTDTQYF

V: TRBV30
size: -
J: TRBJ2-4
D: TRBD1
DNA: TGTGCCTGGAAGGGACAGGCCCCAGGGAAAAACATTCAGTACTTC
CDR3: CAWKGQAPGKNIQYF

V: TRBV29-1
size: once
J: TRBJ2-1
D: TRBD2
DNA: TGCAGTGAACTCCGGACTAGCGGTTACAATGAGCAGTTCTTC
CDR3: CSELRTSGYNEQFF

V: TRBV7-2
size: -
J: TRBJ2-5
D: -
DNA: TGTGCCAGCAGCCCAGGGGAGACCCAGTACTTC
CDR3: CASSPGETQYF

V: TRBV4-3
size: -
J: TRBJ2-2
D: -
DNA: TGCGCCAGCAGCCAAGTGGCAGGGTACACCGGGGAGCTGTTTTTT
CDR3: CASSQVAGYTGELFF

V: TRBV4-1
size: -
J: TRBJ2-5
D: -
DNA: TGCGCCAGCAGCCAAGGGGGACTCCAAGAGACCCAGTACTTC
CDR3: CASSQGGLQETQYF

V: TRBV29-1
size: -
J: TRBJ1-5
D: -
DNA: TGCAGCGCTGGGGGGAGCAATCAGCCCCAGCATTTT
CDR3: CSAGGSNQPQHF

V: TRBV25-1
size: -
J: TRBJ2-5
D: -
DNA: TGTGCCAGCAGTGAGTCGGGTCAGGGTGGTGAGACCCAGTACTTC
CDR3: CASSESGQGGETQYF

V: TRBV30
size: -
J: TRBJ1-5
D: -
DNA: TGTGCCTGTGGGGCCGGGGGCGATCAGCCCCAGCATTTT
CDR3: CACGAGGDQPQHF

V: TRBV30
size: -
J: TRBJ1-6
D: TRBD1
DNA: TGTGCCTGGAAAATTATCGCGGACAGGGTTAATTCACCCCTCCACTTT
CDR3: CAWKIIADRVNSPLHF

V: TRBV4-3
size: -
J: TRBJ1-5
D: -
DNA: TGCGCCAGCAGCCAAGATGCAGGGTATAGCAATCAGCCCCAGCATTTT
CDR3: CASSQDAGYSNQPQHF

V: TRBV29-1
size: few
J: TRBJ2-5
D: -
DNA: TGCAGCGTCCGATCCCTCCAAGAGACCCAGTACTTC
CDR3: CSVRSLQETQYF